The entry that follows covers one T cell receptor (beta chain) sequence. The CDR3 has 13 residues. The V and J ends lost 2 bases and 3 bases respectively, with 6 bases between them. Germline V gene data show CDR1 as SGHKS and CDR2 as YYEKEE (reference sequence). These data are taken from a study of cytomegalovirus exposure and HLA in healthy donors. The study ran its PCR with 60 Vbeta and 13 Jbeta primers. Repertoires were generated with immunoSEQ multiplex PCR, while TCRdb's copy carries only in-frame clones and drops some. The data hold about 160,000 clones, with over 60% observed a single time. The TCR was taken from a woman aged 25 to 39 in good health and CMV-seronegative. The chain has TRBV5-5 and TRBJ1-5, with D uncertain. Material for sequencing was PBMCs. The CDR3 reads CASSFQSNQPQHF. The CDR3, as DNA: TGTGCCAGCAGCTTTCAATCCAATCAGCCCCAGCATTTT.